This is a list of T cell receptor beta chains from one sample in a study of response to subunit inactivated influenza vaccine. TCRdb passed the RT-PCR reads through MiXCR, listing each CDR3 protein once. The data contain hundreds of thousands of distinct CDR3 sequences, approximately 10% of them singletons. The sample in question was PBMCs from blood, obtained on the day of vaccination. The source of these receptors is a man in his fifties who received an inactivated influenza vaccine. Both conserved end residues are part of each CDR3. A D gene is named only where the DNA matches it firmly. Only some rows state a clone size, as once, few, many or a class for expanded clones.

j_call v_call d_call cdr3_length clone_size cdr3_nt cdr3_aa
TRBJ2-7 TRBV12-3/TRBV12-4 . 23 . . CASSLGGLLTSSTSGRVIYEQYF
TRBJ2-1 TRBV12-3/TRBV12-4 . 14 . TGTGCCAGCAACCGGGACCCTTCCAACAATGAGCAGTTCTTC CASNRDPSNNEQFF
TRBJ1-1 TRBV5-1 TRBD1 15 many TGCGCCAGCAGCTTGCGGACAGGGGCGGGCACTGAAGCTTTCTTT CASSLRTGAGTEAFF
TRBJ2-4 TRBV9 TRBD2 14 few TGTGCCAGCAGCGCCAGCGGGAGGGAAAACATTCAGTACTTC CASSASGRENIQYF
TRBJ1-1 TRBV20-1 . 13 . TGCAGTGTTTATGCAACGAGGAACACTGAAGCTTTCTTT CSVYATRNTEAFF
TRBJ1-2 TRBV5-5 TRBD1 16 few TGTGCCAGCAGCGTAACCGGGACAGGGATAGGCTATGGCTACACCTTC CASSVTGTGIGYGYTF
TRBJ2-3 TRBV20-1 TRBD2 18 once TGCAGTGCTAGAGACCCTTCGACTAGCGGGCGCCGCACAGATACGCAGTATTTT CSARDPSTSGRRTDTQYF
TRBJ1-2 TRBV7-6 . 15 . TGTGCCAGCACCCCCGGAGGCGTCACAGGGTCCGGCTACACCTTC CASTPGGVTGSGYTF
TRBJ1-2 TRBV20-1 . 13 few TGCAGTGCTAGTGGGGACCCGGGAAAAGGCTACACCTTC CSASGDPGKGYTF
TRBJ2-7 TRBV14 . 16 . TGTGCCAGCAGCCCGCCTCACGGTCAGGGTCTCTACGAGCAGTACTTC CASSPPHGQGLYEQYF
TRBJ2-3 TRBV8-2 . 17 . TGTGCCAGCGGCTTGGCGGCCAGCGGGAGTGGGACAGATACGCAGTATTTT CASGLAASGSGTDTQYF
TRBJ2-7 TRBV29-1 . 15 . TGCAGCGTTGAAGGGCTTGGGCCGAGCTCCTACGAGCAGTACTTC CSVEGLGPSSYEQYF
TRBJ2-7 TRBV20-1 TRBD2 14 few TGCAGTGCTAGGGGACTAGCGGGCCGCTACGAGCAGTACTTC CSARGLAGRYEQYF
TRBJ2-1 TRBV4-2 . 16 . TGTGCCAGCAGCCAAGACGCGGGGAGTTCCTACAATGAGCAGTTCTTC CASSQDAGSSYNEQFF
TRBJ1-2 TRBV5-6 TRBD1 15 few TGTGCCAGCAGCTTGAAAATTGCTCAGGGGGTCGATCACACCTTC CASSLKIAQGVDHTF
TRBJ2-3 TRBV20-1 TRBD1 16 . TGCAGTGCCAGGAGCCCGGACAGGGGGCGGACAGATACGCAGTATTTT CSARSPDRGRTDTQYF
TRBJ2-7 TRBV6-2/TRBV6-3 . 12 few TGTGCCAGCAGTTACTCCTTTAACGAGCAGTACTTC CASSYSFNEQYF
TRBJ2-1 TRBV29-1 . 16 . TGCAGCGTTGAAGACCGCTACAGTCGGTCCCTTAATGAGCAGTTCTTC CSVEDRYSRSLNEQFF
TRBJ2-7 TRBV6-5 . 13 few TGTGCCAGCGGATACGACAGGACCTACGAGCAGTACTTC CASGYDRTYEQYF